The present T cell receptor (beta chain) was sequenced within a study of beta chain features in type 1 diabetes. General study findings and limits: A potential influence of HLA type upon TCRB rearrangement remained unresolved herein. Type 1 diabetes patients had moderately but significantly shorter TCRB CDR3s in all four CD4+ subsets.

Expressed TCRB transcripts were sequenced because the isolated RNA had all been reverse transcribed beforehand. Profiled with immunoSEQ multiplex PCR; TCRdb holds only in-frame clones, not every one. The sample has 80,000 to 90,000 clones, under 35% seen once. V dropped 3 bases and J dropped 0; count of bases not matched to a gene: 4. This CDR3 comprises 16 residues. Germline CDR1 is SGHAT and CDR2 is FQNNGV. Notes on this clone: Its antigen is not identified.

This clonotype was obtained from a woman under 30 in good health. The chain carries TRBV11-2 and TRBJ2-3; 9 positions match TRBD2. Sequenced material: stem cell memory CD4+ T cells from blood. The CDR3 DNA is TGTGCCAGCAGCTTGGGTAGCGGGGGTAGCACAGATACGCAGTATTTT. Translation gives CASSLGSGGSTDTQYF.